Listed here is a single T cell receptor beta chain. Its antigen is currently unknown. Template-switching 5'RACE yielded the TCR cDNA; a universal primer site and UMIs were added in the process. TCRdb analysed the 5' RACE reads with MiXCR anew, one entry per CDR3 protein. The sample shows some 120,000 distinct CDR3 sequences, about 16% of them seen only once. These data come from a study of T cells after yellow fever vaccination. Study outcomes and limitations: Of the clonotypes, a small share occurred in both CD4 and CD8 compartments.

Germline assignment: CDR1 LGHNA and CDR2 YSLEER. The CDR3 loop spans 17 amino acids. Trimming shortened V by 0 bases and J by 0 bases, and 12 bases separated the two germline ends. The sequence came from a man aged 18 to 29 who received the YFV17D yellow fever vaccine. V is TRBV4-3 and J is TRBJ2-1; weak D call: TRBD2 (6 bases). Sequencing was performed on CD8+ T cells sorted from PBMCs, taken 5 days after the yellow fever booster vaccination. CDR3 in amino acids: CASSQESGPSSYNEQFF. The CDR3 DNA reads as TGCGCCAGCAGCCAAGAGAGCGGGCCGAGCTCCTACAATGAGCAGTTCTTC.